The clone carrying this TCR beta chain was detected only a few times. Antigen specificity is unknown. This sample was taken from a study of T-cell memory formation after mild COVID-19. cDNA libraries for TCR alpha and TCR beta, carrying sample barcodes and UMIs, came from 5'RACE with constant-segment primers. TCRdb itself ran the 5' RACE reads through MiXCR, one entry per CDR3 protein. Of approximately 580,000 distinct CDR3 sequences in the sample, about 20% were seen once. With 1 base removed from V and 9 bases from J, the gap between germline ends came to 12 bases. The CDR3 covers 14 residues. Per the germline V gene, CDR1 is MGHRA and CDR2 is YSYEKL. Findings of the study overall: Some clones that responded were present in memory (sampled pre-infection), which suggests cross-reactive memory joined. CD4+ contracting clones were mainly CM and EM; CD8+ ones, EMRA.

The receptor was derived from an adult woman who had mild COVID-19 (a few samples of this study predate the infection). Cell type and time point are not known. The sequencing input was PBMCs or a T cell subset sorted from them (not recorded which). The chain has TRBV4-1 and TRBJ2-2, with a tentative D call TRBD1 (6 bases). CDR3 nucleotides: TGCGCCAGCAGCCAAGGCCTCGGGGACAGGGAGCTGTTTTTT. It is translated as CASSQGLGDRELFF.